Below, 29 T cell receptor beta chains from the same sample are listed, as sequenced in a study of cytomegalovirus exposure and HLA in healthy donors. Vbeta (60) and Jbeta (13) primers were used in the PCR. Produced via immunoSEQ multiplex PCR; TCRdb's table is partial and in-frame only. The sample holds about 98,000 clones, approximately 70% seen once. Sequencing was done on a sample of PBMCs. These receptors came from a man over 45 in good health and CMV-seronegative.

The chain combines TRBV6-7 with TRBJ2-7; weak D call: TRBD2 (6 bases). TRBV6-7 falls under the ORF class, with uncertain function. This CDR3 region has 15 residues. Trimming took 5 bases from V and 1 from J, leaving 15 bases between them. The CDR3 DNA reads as TGTGCCAGCAGTCGCGGGTGGCGGGGATCCTACGAGCAGTACTTC. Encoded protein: CASSRGWRGSYEQYF.

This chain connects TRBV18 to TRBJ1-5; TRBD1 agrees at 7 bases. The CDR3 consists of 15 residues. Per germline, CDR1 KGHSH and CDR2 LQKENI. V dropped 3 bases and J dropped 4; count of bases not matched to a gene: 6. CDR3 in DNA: TGTGCCAGCTCACCGTCAAAGGGGGCAAATCAGCCCCAGCATTTT. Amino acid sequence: CASSPSKGANQPQHF.

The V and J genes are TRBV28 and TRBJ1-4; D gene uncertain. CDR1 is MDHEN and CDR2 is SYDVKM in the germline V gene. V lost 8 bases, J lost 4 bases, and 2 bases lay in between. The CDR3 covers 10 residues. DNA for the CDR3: TGTGCCAGCCGTAATGAAAAACTGTTTTTT. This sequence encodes CASRNEKLFF.

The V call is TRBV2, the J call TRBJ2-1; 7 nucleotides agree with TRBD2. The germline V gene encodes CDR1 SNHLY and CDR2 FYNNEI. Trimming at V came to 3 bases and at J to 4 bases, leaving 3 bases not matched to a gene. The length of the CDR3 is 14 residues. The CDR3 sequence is CASSERGSYNEQFF. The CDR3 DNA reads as TGTGCCAGCAGTGAGCGGGGGTCATACAATGAGCAGTTCTTC.

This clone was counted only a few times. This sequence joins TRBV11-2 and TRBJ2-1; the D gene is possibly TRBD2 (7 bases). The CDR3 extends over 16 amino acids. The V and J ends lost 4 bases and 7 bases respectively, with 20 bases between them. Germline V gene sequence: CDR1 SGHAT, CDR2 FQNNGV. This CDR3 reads CASSSYVGGGYNEQFF. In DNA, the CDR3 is TGTGCCAGCAGCTCTTACGTGGGAGGGGGTTATAATGAGCAGTTCTTC.

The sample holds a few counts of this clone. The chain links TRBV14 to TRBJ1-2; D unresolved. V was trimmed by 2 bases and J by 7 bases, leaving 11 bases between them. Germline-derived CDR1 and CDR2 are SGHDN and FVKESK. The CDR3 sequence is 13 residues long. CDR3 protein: CASSQTSNRGYTF. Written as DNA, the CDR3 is TGTGCCAGCAGCCAAACTTCAAACCGTGGCTACACCTTC.

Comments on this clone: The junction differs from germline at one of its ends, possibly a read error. CDR3 nucleotides: TGTGCCAGCAGCTCAGAGGGGGTAGCGGGGGGACACCGGGGAGCTGTTTTT. This encodes CASSSEGVAGGHRGAVF. The chain recombines TRBV4-2 with TRBJ2-2; 10 nucleotides line up with TRBD2. Germline V gene lookup returns CDR1 LGHNA and CDR2 YNFKEQ. This CDR3 comprises 17 residues.

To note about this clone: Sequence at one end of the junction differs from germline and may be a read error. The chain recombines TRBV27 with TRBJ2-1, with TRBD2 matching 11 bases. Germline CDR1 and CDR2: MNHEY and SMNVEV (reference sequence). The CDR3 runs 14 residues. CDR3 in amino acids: CASRGISGRAFSIF. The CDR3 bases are TGTGCCAGCAGGGGCATTAGCGGGAGGGCCTTTTCGATCTTC.

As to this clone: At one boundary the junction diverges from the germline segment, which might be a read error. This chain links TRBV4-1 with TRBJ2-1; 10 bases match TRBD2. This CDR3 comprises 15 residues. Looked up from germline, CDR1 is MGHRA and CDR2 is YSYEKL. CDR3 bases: TGCGCCAGCAACCAACCAGCGGGGGGGGACAATGAGCAGTTCTTC. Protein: CASNQPAGGDNEQFF.

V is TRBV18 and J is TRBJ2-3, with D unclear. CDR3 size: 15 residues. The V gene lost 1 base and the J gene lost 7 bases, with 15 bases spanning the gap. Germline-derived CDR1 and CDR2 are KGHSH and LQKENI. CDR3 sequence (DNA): TGTGCCAGCTCACCACGTGGAATAGAGACTCATACGCAGTATTTT. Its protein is CASSPRGIETHTQYF.

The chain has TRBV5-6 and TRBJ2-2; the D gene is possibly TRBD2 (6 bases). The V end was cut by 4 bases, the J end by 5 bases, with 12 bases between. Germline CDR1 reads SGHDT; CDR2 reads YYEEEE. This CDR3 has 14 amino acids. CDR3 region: CASSLLGGTGELFF. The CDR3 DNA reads TGTGCCAGCAGCCTACTTGGGGGGACCGGGGAGCTGTTTTTT. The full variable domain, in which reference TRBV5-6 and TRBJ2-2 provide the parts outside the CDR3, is DAGVTQSPTHLIKTRGQQVTLRCSPKSGHDTVSWYQQALGQGPQFIFQYYEEEERQRGNFPDRFSGHQFPNYSSELNVNALLLGDSALYLCASSLLGGTGELFFGEGSRLTVL.

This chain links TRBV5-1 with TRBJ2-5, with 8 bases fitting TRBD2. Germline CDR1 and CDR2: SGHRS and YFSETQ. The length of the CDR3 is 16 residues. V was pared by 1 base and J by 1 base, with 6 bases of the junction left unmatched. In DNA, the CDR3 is TGCGCCAGCAGCTTGAGTTTTGCGGGGGGCCAAGAGACCCAGTACTTC. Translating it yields CASSLSFAGGQETQYF.

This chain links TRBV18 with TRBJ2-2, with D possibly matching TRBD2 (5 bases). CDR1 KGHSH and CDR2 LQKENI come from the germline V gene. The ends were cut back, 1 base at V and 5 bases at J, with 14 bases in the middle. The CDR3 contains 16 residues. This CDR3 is CASSPLAGAGTGELFF. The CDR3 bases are TGTGCCAGCTCACCACTGGCAGGCGCGGGTACCGGGGAGCTGTTTTTT.

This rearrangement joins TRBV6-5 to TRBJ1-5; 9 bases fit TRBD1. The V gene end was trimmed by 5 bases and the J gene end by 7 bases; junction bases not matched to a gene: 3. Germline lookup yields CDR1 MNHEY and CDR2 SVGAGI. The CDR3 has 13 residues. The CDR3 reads CASSPGQGQPQHF. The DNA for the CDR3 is TGTGCCAGCAGTCCAGGACAGGGGCAGCCCCAGCATTTT.

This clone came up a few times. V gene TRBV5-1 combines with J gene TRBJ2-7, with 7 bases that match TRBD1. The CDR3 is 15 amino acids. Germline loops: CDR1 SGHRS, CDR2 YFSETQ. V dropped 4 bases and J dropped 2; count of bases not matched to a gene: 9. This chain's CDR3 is CASSTVRDRAYEQYF. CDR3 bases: TGCGCCAGCAGCACCGTCCGGGACAGAGCCTACGAGCAGTACTTC.

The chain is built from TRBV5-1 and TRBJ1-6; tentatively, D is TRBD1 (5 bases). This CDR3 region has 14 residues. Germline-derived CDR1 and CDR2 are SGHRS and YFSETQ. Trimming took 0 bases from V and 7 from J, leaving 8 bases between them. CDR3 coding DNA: TGCGCCAGCAGCTTGGAAGGGGTAAATTCACCCCTCCACTTT. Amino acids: CASSLEGVNSPLHF.

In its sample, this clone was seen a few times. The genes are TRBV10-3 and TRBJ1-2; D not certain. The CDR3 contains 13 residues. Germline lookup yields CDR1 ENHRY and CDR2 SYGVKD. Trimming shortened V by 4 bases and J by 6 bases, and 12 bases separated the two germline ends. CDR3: CAISANSENGYTF. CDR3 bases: TGTGCCATCAGTGCGAATAGCGAAAATGGCTACACCTTC.

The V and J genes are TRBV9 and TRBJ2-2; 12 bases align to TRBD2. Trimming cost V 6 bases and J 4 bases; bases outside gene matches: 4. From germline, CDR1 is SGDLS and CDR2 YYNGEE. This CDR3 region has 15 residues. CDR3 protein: CASTLAGGPTGELFF. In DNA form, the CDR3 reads TGTGCCAGCACTCTAGCGGGAGGGCCCACCGGGGAGCTGTTTTTT.

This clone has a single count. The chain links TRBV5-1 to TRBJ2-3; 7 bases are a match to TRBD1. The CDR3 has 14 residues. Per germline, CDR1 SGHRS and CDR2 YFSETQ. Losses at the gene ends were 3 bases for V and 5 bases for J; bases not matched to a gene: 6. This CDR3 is CASSSGTAVDTQYF. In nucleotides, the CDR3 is TGCGCCAGCAGCTCCGGGACAGCTGTAGATACGCAGTATTTT.

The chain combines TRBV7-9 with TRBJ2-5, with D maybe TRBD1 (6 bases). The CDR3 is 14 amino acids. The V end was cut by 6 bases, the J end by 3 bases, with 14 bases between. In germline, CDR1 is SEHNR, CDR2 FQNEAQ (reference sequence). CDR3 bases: TGTGCCAGCAGAGGGGGACACACAAAAGAGACCCAGTACTTC. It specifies CASRGGHTKETQYF.

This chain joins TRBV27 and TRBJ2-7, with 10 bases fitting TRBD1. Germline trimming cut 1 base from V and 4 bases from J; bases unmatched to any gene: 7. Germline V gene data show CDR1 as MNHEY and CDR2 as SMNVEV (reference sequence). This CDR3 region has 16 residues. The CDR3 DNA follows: TGTGCCAGCAGTTTATTCGGGACAGGGGCCGGGTACGAGCAGTACTTC. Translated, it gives CASSLFGTGAGYEQYF.

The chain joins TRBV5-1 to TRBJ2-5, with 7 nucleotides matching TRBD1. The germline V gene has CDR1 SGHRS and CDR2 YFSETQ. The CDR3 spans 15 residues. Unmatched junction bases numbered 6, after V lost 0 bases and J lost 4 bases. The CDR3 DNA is TGCGCCAGCAGCTTGGAACTAGGGGGCGGAGAGACCCAGTACTTC. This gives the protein CASSLELGGGETQYF.

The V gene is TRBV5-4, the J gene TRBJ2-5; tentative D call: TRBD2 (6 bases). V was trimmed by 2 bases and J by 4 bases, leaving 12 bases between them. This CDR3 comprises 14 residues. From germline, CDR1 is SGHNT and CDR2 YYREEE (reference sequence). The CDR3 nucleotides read TGTGCCAGCAGCTTCTTTGGGGGAGGAGAGACCCAGTACTTC. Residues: CASSFFGGGETQYF.

The CDR3 nucleotides are TGTGCCAGCAGGACGACAGGGAACGAGCAGTACTTC. The encoded protein is CASRTTGNEQYF. This chain links TRBV27 with TRBJ2-7; 7 bases fit TRBD1. V dropped 6 bases and J dropped 5; count of bases not matched to a gene: 4. The germline V gene has CDR1 MNHEY and CDR2 SMNVEV (reference sequence). The CDR3 extends over 12 amino acids.

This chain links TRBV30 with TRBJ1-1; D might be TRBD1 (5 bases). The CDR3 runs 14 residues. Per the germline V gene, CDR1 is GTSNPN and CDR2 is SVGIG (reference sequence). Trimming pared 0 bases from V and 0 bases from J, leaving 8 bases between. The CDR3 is CAWSVRGMNTEAFF. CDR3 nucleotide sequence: TGTGCCTGGAGTGTAAGGGGAATGAACACTGAAGCTTTCTTT.

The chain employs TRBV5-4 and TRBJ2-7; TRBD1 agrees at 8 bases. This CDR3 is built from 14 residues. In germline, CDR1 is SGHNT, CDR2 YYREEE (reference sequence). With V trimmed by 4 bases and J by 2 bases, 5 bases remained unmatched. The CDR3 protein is CASSDPDRAYEQYF. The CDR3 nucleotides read TGTGCCAGCAGCGACCCGGACAGGGCCTACGAGCAGTACTTC.

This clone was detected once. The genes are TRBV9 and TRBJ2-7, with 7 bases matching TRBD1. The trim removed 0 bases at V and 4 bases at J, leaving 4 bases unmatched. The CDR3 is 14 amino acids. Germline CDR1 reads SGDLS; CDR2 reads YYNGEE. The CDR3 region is CASSVGTGTYEQYF. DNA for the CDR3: TGTGCCAGCAGCGTAGGGACAGGCACATACGAGCAGTACTTC.

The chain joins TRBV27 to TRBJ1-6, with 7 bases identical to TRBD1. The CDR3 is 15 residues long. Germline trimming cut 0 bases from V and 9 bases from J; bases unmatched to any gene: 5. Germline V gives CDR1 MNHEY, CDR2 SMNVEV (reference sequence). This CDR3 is CASSLSDRLGSPLHF. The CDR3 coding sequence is TGTGCCAGCAGTTTATCGGACAGGCTTGGTTCACCCCTCCACTTT.

The CDR3 sequence is CASSPRTGPNYGYTF. The CDR3 DNA follows: TGTGCCAGTAGTCCCAGGACAGGCCCTAACTATGGCTACACCTTC. This chain connects TRBV19 to TRBJ1-2; TRBD1 aligns across 7 bases. V shed 5 bases and J 0 bases; nucleotides not matched to a gene: 6. In germline, CDR1 is LNHDA, CDR2 SQIVND (reference sequence). The CDR3 is 15 amino acids.